The 11 T cell receptor beta chains below come from one sample, sequenced in a study of blood T cell repertoires in COVID-19. The protocol was immunoSEQ multiplex PCR, while the TCRdb copy is restricted to in-frame clones and leaves out a portion. The sample has fewer than 200,000 clones; 88% are singletons. The material sequenced was peripheral blood. These receptors all come from a man aged 35-49 years with active or convalescent COVID-19.

V usage is TRBV7-3 and J usage is TRBJ2-2, with TRBD2 matching 8 bases. This CDR3 is 16 amino acids long. Germline V CDR1 and CDR2: SGHTA, FQGTGA. V gave up 3 bases and J gave up 4 bases; unmatched junction bases: 7. This CDR3 is CASSFGMGLGTGELFF. In DNA form, the CDR3 reads TGTGCCAGCAGCTTCGGTATGGGACTAGGCACCGGGGAGCTGTTTTTT. The full variable domain, its missing parts supplied by reference TRBV7-3 and TRBJ2-2, is GAGVSQTPSNKVTEKGKYVELRCDPISGHTALYWYRQSLGQGPEFLIYFQGTGAADDSGLPNDRFFAVRPEGSVSTLKIQRTERGDSAVYLCASSFGMGLGTGELFFGEGSRLTVL.

This chain links TRBV6-5 with TRBJ1-1; D is possibly TRBD1 (5 bases). Germline V CDR1 and CDR2: MNHEY, SVGAGI. The CDR3 runs to 14 residues. The V gene lost 3 bases and the J gene lost 3 bases, with 11 bases spanning the gap. The CDR3 region is CASSYLGGDTEAFF. The DNA of the CDR3 is TGTGCCAGCAGTTATCTAGGAGGGGACACTGAAGCTTTCTTT.

The chain carries TRBV7-9 and TRBJ2-1; 7 positions match TRBD1. CDR1 is SEHNR, CDR2 FQNEAQ, per germline (reference sequence). V lost 1 base to trimming and J lost 13 bases; unmatched junction nucleotides: 10. The CDR3 sequence is 14 residues long. In nucleotides, the CDR3 is TGTGCCAGCAGCTTAGATCTTAGGGCAGGGGGTCAGTTCTTC. It translates to CASSLDLRAGGQFF.

The V gene is TRBV27, the J gene TRBJ2-3, with 10 bases aligning to TRBD1. Germline V gene sequence: CDR1 MNHEY, CDR2 SMNVEV (reference sequence). The junction had 14 bases not matched to a gene; V was cut back by 6 bases and J by 5 bases. CDR3 length: 17 residues. The CDR3 sequence is CASSNLNSGTGVDTQYF. The CDR3 nucleotides are TGTGCCAGCAGCAACTTGAACTCCGGGACAGGGGTAGATACGCAGTATTTT.

This clone was observed a handful of times. The V gene is TRBV6-5, the J gene TRBJ1-2; 7 nucleotides agree with TRBD1. CDR3 length: 15 residues. The germline V gene has CDR1 MNHEY and CDR2 SVGAGI. Trimming removed 6 bases from V and 4 bases from J; junction bases left unmatched: 11. CDR3 amino acids: CASRSGGTDFYGYTF. CDR3 in DNA: TGTGCCAGCAGATCAGGGGGGACAGATTTCTATGGCTACACCTTC.

The rearrangement joins TRBV11-3 to TRBJ2-4; TRBD2 agrees at 11 bases. The CDR3 is 14 amino acids. Germline CDR1 reads SGHNT; CDR2 reads YENEEA. V lost 5 bases, J lost 11 bases, and 8 bases stayed unmatched. The CDR3 region is CASSQSTSGSVQYF. DNA of the CDR3: TGTGCCAGCAGCCAGAGCACTAGCGGGAGTGTTCAGTACTTC. Full variable domain (rest looked up from reference TRBV11-3 and TRBJ2-4): EAGVVQSPRYKIIEKKQPVAFWCNPISGHNTLYWYLQNLGQGPELLIRYENEEAVDDSQLPKDRFSAERLKGVDSTLKIQPAELGDSAVYLCASSQSTSGSVQYFGAGTRLSVL.

This clone was picked up a small number of times. The chain joins TRBV7-9 to TRBJ2-7, with TRBD1 matching 8 bases. CDR1 is SEHNR and CDR2 is FQNEAQ in the germline V gene (reference sequence). After removal of 3 bases from V and 5 bases from J, the junction contained 15 bases not matched to a gene. CDR3 length: 17 residues. The CDR3 region is CASSFRVGAGGNDEQYF. In DNA, the CDR3 is TGTGCCAGCAGCTTTCGCGTGGGAGCAGGGGGCAACGACGAGCAGTACTTC.

The genes are TRBV7-2 and TRBJ2-3, with a weak D call TRBD2 (6 bases). The germline V gene encodes CDR1 SGHTA and CDR2 FQGNSA. The CDR3 runs to 15 residues. V lost 5 bases, J lost 1 base, and 13 bases lay in between. CDR3 coding DNA: TGTGCCAGCAGCATTGGTACGGGGGGCACAGATACGCAGTATTTT. Residues: CASSIGTGGTDTQYF.

This chain joins TRBV20-1 and TRBJ1-1; D call uncertain. Germline V lookup: CDR1 DFQATT, CDR2 SNEGSKA (reference sequence). With 3 bases removed from V and 11 bases from J, the gap between germline ends came to 19 bases. The CDR3 is 13 amino acids. DNA of the CDR3: TGCAGTGCTAGTGCTGCCAGCCCCGACGGGGCTTTCTTT. This translates into CSASAASPDGAFF.

The chain joins TRBV18 to TRBJ1-2, with D possibly matching TRBD1 (6 bases). This CDR3 has 13 residues. Trimming removed 6 bases from V and 5 bases from J, with 13 bases in between. Germline V gene lookup returns CDR1 KGHSH and CDR2 LQKENI. DNA for the CDR3: TGTGCCAGCTCGGCAGGGGAGAGGTATGGCTACACCTTC. The encoded protein is CASSAGERYGYTF. Based on the CDR3 plus reference TRBV18 and TRBJ1-2, the full variable domain is NAGVMQNPRHLVRRRGQEARLRCSPMKGHSHVYWYRQLPEEGLKFMVYLQKENIIDESGMPKERFSAEFPKEGPSILRIQQVVRGDSAAYFCASSAGERYGYTFGSGTRLTVV.

The chain recombines TRBV9 with TRBJ2-5, with D possibly TRBD2 on 5 matching bases. V was shortened by 0 bases and J by 1 base, with 10 bases between the two germline ends. CDR3 length: 15 residues. Germline CDR1 is SGDLS and CDR2 is YYNGEE. CDR3 nucleotides: TGTGCCAGCAGCGTAGCTGGGAGAACCCAAGAGACCCAGTACTTC. Translated, it gives CASSVAGRTQETQYF.